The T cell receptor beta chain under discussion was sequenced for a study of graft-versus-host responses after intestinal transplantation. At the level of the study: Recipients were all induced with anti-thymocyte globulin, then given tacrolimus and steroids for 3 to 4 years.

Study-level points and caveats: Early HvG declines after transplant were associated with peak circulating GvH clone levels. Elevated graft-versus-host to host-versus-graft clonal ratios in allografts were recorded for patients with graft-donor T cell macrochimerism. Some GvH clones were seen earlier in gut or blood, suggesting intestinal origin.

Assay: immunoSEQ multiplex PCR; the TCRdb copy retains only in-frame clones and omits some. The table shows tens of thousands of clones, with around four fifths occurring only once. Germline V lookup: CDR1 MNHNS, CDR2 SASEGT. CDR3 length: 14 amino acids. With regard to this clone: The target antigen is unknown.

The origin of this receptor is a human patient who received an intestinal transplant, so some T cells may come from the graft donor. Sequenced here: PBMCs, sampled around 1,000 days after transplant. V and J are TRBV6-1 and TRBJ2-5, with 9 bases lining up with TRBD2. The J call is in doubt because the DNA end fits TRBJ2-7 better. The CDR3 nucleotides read TGTGCCAGCACGAGACTAGCGGTAAACTACGAGCAGTACTTC. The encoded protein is CASTRLAVNYEQYF.